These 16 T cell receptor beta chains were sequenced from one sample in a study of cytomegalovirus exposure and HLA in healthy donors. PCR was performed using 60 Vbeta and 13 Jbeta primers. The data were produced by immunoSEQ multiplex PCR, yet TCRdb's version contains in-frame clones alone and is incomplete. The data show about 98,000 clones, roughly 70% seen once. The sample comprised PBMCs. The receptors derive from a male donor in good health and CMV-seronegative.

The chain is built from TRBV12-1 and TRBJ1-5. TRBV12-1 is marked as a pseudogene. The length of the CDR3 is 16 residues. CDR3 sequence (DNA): TGTGCCAGCAGCTCGCCGAGGAAATGTAGCAATCAGCCCCAGCATTTT. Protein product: CASSSPRKCSNQPQHF.

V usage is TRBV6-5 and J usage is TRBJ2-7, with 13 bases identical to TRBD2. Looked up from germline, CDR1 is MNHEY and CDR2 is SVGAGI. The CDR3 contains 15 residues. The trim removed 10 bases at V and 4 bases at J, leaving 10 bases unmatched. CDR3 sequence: CATFRTSGSLYEQYF. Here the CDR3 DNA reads TGTGCCACCTTCCGGACTAGCGGGAGTTTGTACGAGCAGTACTTC.

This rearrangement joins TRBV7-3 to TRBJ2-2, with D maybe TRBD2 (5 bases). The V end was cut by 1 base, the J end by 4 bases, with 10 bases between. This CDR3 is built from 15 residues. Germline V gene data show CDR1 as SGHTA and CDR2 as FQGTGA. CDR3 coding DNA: TGTGCCAGCAGCTTAATGGGCGGAGGCACCGGGGAGCTGTTTTTT. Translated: CASSLMGGGTGELFF.

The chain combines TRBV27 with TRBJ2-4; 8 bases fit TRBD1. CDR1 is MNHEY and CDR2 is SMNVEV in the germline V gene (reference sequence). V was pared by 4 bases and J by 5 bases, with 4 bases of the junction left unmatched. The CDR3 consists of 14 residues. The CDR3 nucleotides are TGTGCCAGCAGTTCCCAGGGGGCCGAAAACATTCAGTACTTC. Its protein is CASSSQGAENIQYF.

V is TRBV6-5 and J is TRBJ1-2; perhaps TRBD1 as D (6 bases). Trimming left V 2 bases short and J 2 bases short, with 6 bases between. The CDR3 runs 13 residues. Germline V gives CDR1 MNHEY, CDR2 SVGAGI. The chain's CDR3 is CASSYGQNYGYTF. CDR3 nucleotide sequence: TGTGCCAGCAGTTACGGACAGAACTATGGCTACACCTTC.

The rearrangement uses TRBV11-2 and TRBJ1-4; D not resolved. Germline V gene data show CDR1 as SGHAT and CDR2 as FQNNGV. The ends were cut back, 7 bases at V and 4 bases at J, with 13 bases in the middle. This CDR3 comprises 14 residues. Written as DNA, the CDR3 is TGTGCCAGCAAATTATGGGCCAATAATGAAAAACTGTTTTTT. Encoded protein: CASKLWANNEKLFF. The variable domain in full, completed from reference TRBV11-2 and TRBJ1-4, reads EAGVAQSPRYKIIEKRQSVAFWCNPISGHATLYWYQQILGQGPKLLIQFQNNGVVDDSQLPKDRFSAERLKGVDSTLKIQPAKLEDSAVYLCASKLWANNEKLFFGSGTQLSVL.

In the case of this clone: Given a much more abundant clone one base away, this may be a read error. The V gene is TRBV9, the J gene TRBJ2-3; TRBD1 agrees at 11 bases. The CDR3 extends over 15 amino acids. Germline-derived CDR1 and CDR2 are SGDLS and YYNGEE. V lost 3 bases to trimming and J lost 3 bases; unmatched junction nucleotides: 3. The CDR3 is CASSEDRGQTDTQYF. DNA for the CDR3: TGTGCCAGCAGCGAGGACAGGGGGCAGACAGATACGCAGTATTTT.

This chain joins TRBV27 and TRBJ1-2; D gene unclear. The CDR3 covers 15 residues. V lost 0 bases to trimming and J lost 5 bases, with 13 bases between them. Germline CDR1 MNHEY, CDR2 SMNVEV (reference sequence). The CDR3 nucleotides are TGTGCCAGCAGTTTATCCGGGTCTTCGCCATATGGCTACACCTTC. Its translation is CASSLSGSSPYGYTF.

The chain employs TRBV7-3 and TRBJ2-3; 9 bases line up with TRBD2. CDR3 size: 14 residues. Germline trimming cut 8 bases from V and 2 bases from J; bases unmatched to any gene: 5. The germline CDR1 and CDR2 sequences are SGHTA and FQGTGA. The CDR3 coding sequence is TGTGCCAGCTCGACTAGCGGACTCACAGATACGCAGTATTTT. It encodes CASSTSGLTDTQYF.

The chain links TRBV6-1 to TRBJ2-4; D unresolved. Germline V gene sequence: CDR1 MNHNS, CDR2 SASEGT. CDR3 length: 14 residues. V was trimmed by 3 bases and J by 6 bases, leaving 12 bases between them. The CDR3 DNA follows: TGTGCCAGCAGTGAGTACGAAATCAGAAACATTCAGTACTTC. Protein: CASSEYEIRNIQYF.

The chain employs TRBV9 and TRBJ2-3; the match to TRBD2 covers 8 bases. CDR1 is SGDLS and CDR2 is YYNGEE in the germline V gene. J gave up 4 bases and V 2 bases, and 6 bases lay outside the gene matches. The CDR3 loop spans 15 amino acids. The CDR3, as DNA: TGTGCCAGCAGCGTTGAGGGGCGGGAGGCAGATACGCAGTATTTT. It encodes CASSVEGREADTQYF.

The CDR3 DNA is TGTGCCTGGAGTATTCGGAACAGGGCCTACTACGAGCAGTACTTC. Amino acid sequence: CAWSIRNRAYYEQYF. This chain uses TRBV30 with TRBJ2-5; maybe TRBD1 (6 bases). The assigned J gene may be wrong: the sequence end matches TRBJ2-7 better. There are 15 residues in the CDR3. CDR1 GTSNPN and CDR2 SVGIG come from the germline V gene (reference sequence).

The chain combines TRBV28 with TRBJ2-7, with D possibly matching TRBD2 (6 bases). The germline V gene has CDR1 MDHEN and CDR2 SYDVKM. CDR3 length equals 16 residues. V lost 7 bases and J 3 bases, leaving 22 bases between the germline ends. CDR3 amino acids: CASILGSSAHIYEQYF. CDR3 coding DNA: TGTGCCAGCATCCTCGGGTCTAGCGCCCACATCTACGAGCAGTACTTC.

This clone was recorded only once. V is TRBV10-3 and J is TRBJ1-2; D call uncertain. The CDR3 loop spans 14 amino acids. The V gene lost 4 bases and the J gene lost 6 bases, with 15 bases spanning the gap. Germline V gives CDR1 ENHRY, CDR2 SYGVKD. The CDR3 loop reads CAISVTVQDDGYTF. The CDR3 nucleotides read TGTGCCATCAGTGTAACAGTCCAAGACGATGGCTACACCTTC.

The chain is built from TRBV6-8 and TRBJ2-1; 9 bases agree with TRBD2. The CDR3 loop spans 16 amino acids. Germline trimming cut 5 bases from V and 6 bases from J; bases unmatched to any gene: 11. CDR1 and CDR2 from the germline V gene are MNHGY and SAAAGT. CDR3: CASSRPSGKGVNEQFF. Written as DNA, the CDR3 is TGTGCCAGCAGTCGTCCTAGCGGGAAGGGGGTCAATGAGCAGTTCTTC.

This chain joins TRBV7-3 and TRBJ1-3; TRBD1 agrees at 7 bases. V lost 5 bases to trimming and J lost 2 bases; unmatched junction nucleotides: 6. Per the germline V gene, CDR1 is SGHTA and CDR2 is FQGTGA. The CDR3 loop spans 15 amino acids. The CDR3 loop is CASSPQGGAGNTIYF. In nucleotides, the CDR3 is TGTGCCAGCAGCCCCCAGGGGGGCGCTGGAAACACCATATATTTT.